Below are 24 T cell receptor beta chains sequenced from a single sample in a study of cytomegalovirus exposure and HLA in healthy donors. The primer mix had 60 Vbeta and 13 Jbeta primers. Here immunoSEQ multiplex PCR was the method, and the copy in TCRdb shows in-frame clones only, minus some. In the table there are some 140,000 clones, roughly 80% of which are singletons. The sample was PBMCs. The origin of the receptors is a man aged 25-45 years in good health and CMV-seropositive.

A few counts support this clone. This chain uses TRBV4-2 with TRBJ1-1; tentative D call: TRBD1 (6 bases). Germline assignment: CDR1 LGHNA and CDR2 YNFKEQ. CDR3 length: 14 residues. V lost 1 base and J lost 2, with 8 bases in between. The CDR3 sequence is CASSQADSNTEAFF. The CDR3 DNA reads TGTGCCAGCAGCCAAGCGGACAGTAACACTGAAGCTTTCTTT.

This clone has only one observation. The CDR3 region has the DNA TGTGCCAGCAGCCCAAAAGGTTGGGGGGATTCACCCCTCCACTTT. It codes for CASSPKGWGDSPLHF. J is TRBJ1-6 and V is TRBV6-5; tentatively, D is TRBD1 (5 bases). The V gene lost 6 bases and the J gene lost 8 bases, with 17 bases spanning the gap. The germline V gene has CDR1 MNHEY and CDR2 SVGAGI. This CDR3 spans 15 amino acids.

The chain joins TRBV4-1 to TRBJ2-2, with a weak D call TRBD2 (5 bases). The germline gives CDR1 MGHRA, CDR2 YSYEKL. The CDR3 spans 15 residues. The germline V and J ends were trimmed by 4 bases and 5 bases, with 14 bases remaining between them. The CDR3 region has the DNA TGCGCCAGCAGCCCGTTAGCCCGAGGGACCGGGGAGCTGTTTTTT. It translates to CASSPLARGTGELFF.

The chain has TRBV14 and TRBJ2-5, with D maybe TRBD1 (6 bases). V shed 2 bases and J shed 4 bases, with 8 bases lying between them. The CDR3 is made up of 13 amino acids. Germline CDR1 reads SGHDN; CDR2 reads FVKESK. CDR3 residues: CASSQNRAETQYF. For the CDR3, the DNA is TGTGCCAGCAGCCAAAACAGGGCAGAGACCCAGTACTTC.

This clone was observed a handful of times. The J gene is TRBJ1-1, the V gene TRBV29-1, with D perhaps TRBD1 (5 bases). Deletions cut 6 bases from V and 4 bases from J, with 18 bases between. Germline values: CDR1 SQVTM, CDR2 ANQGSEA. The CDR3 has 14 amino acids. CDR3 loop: CSVKSGGFSTEAFF. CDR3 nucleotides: TGCAGCGTCAAATCGGGGGGATTTAGCACTGAAGCTTTCTTT.

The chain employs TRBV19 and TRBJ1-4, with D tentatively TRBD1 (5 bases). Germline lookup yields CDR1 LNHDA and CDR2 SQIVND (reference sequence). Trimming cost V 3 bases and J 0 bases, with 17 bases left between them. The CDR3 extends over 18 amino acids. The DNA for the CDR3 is TGTGCCAGTAGTATTTGGGGAGGACTAGGGGCAACTAATGAAAAACTGTTTTTT. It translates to CASSIWGGLGATNEKLFF.

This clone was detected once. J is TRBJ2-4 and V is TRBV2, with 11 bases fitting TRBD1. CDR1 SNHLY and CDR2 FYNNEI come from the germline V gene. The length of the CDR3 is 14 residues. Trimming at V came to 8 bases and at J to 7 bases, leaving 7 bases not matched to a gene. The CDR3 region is CASDRDRGLNIQYF. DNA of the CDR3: TGTGCCAGCGATCGGGACAGGGGGTTGAACATTCAGTACTTC.

This CDR3 is CASSPRTAGNTIYF. The CDR3 DNA reads TGTGCCAGCAGTCCCCGGACAGCCGGAAACACCATATATTTT. The chain has TRBV27 and TRBJ1-3; perhaps TRBD1 as D (6 bases). CDR1 and CDR2 (germline): MNHEY, SMNVEV (reference sequence). V dropped 5 bases and J dropped 4 bases, with 12 bases sitting between them. The CDR3 is 14 amino acids.

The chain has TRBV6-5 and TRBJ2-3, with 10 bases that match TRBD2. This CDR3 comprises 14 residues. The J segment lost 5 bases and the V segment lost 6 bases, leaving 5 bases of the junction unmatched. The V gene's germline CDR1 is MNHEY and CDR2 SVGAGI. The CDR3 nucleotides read TGTGCCAGCAGGGGGACTAGCGAAGTAGATACGCAGTATTTT. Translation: CASRGTSEVDTQYF.

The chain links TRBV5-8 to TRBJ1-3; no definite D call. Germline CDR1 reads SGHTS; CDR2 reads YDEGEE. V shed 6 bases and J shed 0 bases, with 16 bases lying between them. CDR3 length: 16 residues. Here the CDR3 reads CASTSGSFVSGNTIYF. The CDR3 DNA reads TGTGCCAGCACTTCCGGGTCTTTTGTCTCTGGAAACACCATATATTTT.

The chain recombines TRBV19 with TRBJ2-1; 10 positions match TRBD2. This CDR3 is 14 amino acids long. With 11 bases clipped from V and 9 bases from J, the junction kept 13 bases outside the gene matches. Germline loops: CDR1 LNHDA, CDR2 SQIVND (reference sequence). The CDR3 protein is CASIAGGPVGEQFF. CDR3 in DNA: TGTGCCTCAATAGCGGGGGGCCCCGTCGGTGAGCAGTTCTTC.

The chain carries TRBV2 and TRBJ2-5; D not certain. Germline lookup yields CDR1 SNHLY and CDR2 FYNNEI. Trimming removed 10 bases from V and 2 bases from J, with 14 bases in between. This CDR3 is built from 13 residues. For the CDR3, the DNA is TGTGCCACGTCCAAAGAGTGGCAAGAGACCCAGTACTTC. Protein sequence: CATSKEWQETQYF.

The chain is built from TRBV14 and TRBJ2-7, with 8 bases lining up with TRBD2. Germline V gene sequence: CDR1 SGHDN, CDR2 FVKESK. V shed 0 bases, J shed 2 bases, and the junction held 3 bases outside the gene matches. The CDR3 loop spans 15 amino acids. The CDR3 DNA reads TGTGCCAGCAGCCAAGAGTTAGCGGGAACCTACGAGCAGTACTTC. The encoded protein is CASSQELAGTYEQYF.

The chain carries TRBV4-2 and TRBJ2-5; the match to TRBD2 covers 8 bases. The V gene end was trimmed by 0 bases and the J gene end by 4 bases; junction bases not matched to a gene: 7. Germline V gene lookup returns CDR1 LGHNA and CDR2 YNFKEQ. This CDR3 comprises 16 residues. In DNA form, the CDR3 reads TGTGCCAGCAGCCAAGAGGCCGGGGGGGGCGCAGAGACCCAGTACTTC. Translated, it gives CASSQEAGGGAETQYF.

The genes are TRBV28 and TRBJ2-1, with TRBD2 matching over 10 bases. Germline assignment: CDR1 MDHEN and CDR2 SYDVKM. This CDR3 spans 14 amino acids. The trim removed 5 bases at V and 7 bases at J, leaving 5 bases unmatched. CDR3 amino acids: CASSLAGARNEQFF. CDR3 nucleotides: TGTGCCAGCAGTCTAGCGGGAGCACGGAATGAGCAGTTCTTC.

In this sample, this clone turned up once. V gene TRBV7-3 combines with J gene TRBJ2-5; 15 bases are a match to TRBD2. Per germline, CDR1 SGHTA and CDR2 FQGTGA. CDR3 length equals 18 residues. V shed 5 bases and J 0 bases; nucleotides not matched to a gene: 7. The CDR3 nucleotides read TGTGCCAGCAGCCAAGGACTAGCGGGAGGGAAGTACCAAGAGACCCAGTACTTC. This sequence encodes CASSQGLAGGKYQETQYF.

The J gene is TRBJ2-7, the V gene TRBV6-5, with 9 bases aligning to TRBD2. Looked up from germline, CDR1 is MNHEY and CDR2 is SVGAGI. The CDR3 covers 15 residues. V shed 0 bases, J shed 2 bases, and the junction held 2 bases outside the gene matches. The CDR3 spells CASSYSLAGTYEQYF. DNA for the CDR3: TGTGCCAGCAGTTACTCGCTAGCGGGGACCTACGAGCAGTACTTC.

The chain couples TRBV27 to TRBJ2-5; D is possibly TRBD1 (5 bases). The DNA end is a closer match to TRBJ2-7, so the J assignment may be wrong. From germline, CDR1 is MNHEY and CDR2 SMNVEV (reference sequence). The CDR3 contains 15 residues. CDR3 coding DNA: TGTGCCAGCAGTTTAGGGGTACAGGCCCCCTACGAGCAGTACTTC. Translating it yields CASSLGVQAPYEQYF.

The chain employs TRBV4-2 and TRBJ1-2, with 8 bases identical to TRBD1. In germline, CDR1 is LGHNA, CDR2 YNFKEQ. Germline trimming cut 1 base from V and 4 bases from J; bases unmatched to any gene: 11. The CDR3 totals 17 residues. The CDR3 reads CASSQGGAGGTGYGYTF. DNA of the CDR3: TGTGCCAGCAGCCAAGGAGGGGCAGGGGGCACAGGCTATGGCTACACCTTC.

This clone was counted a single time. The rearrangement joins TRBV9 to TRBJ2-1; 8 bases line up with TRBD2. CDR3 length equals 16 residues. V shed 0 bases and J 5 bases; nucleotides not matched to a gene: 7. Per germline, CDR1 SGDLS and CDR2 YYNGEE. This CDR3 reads CASSVAGGGINNEQFF. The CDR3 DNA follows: TGTGCCAGCAGCGTAGCCGGCGGGGGGATTAACAATGAGCAGTTCTTC.

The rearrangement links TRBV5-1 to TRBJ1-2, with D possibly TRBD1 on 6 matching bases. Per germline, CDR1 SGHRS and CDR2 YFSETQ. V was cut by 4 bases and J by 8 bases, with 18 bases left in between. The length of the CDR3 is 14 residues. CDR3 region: CASSTTAGEGGYTF. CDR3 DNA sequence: TGCGCCAGCAGCACTACGGCAGGGGAAGGCGGCTACACCTTC. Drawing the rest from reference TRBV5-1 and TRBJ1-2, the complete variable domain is KAGVTQTPRYLIKTRGQQVTLSCSPISGHRSVSWYQQTPGQGLQFLFEYFSETQRNKGNFPGRFSGRQFSNSRSEMNVSTLELGDSALYLCASSTTAGEGGYTFGSGTRLTVV.

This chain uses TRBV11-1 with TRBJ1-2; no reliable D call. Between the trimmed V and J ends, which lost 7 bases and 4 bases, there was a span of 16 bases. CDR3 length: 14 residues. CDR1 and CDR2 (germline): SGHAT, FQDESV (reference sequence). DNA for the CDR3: TGTGCCAGCACCCACCGGGGTCGGGGCTATGGCTACACCTTC. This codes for CASTHRGRGYGYTF. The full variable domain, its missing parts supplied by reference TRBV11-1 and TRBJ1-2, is EAEVAQSPRYKITEKSQAVAFWCDPISGHATLYWYRQILGQGPELLVQFQDESVVDDSQLPKDRFSAERLKGVDSTLKIQPAELGDSAMYLCASTHRGRGYGYTFGSGTRLTVV.

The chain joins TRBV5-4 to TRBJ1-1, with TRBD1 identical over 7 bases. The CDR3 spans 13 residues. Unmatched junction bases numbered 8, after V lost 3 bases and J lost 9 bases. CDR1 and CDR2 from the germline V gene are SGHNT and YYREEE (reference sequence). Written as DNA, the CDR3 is TGTGCCAGCAGCTCACCGGGACAGAACAAAGCTTTCTTT. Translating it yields CASSSPGQNKAFF.

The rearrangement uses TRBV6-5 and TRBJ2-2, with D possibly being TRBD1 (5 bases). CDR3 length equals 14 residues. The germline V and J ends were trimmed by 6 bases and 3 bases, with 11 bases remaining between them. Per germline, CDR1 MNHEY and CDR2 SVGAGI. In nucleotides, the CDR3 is TGTGCCAGCAGCCCGACAGAGGACACCGGGGAGCTGTTTTTT. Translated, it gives CASSPTEDTGELFF.